This T cell receptor (beta chain) was retrieved from a study of shared clonotypes between healthy human individuals. About the study: The donor group consisted of a couple of women and a few men, aged 18 to 49.

The CDR3 contains 17 residues. Genomic DNA per cell subset filled all wells of several immunoSEQ plates. This table comes from immunoSEQ multiplex PCR, and its TCRdb copy is limited to in-frame clones, with some not included. The data hold some 2,000,000 clones, with less than 95% observed a single time. Terminally differentiated effector memory CD45RA+ cells were left out of the naive CD8 fraction, which was CD45RO-negative and positively selected for CCR7. The origin of this receptor is a man aged 18 to 35 in good health. The gene calls are TRBV12-2 and TRBJ2-5; whether TRBD2, the table's D call, matches the DNA was not checked. TRBV12-2 is noted as a pseudogene. The sequencing input was naive CD8+ T cells sorted from blood. This CDR3 is CASRLSSSGKGGVAQYF. In DNA form, the CDR3 reads TGTGCAAGTCGCTTGTCGTCTAGCGGCAAGGGGGGCGTTGCCCAGTACTTC.